A single sample is the source of the 10 T cell receptor beta chains below, sequenced in a study of blood T cell repertoires in COVID-19. The protocol was immunoSEQ multiplex PCR, while the TCRdb copy is restricted to in-frame clones and leaves out a portion. The table records around 67,000 clones, approximately 84% of them present only once. Sequences were obtained from peripheral blood. The receptors were sampled from a man between 65 and 80 years old with acute or convalescent COVID-19.

The chain carries TRBV9 and TRBJ1-2; no firm D call. Germline values: CDR1 SGDLS, CDR2 YYNGEE. The CDR3 runs 15 residues. V lost 0 bases, J lost 0 bases, and 9 bases lay in between. The CDR3 nucleotides read TGTGCCAGCAGCGTAGTGGCAGTCCCTAACTATGGCTACACCTTC. Its translation is CASSVVAVPNYGYTF.

The chain carries TRBV12-3 or TRBV12-4 and TRBJ2-1; 7 bases fit TRBD1. This CDR3 is 13 amino acids long. V lost 7 bases and J lost 5; bases outside the gene matches: 5. CDR3 loop: CASNPDRDNEQFF. The CDR3 DNA is TGTGCCAGCAACCCTGACAGGGACAATGAGCAGTTCTTC.

Concerning this clone itself: Other DNA sequences of this sample code for an identical CDR3. The V and J genes are TRBV5-5 and TRBJ1-1; no clear D gene. Germline loops: CDR1 SGHKS, CDR2 YYEKEE (reference sequence). CDR3 length equals 12 residues. V lost 4 bases to trimming and J lost 5 bases, with 9 bases between them. CDR3: CASSPRGTEAFF. Written as DNA, the CDR3 is TGTGCCAGCAGCCCCCGGGGAACTGAAGCTTTCTTT. The variable domain in full, with the rest retrieved from reference TRBV5-5 and TRBJ1-1, is DAGVTQSPTHLIKTRGQQVTLRCSPISGHKSVSWYQQVLGQGPQFIFQYYEKEERGRGNFPDRFSARQFPNYSSELNVNALLLGDSALYLCASSPRGTEAFFGQGTRLTVV.

The sample holds a few counts of this clone. This chain joins TRBV6-5 and TRBJ1-1; D unresolved. CDR3 length: 16 residues. Germline V gives CDR1 MNHEY, CDR2 SVGAGI. V was pared by 0 bases and J by 5 bases, with 16 bases between. CDR3 nucleotide sequence: TGTGCCAGCAGTTACTCGAACAGCCTTCGAACTACTGAAGCTTTCTTT. Amino acid sequence: CASSYSNSLRTTEAFF.

This chain joins TRBV5-1 and TRBJ1-3; possible D gene TRBD1, 5 bases. There are 17 residues in the CDR3. With 0 bases removed from V and 1 base from J, the gap between germline ends came to 14 bases. Looked up from germline, CDR1 is SGHRS and CDR2 is YFSETQ. This CDR3 is CASSLDSWGMSGNTIYF. The CDR3 DNA follows: TGCGCCAGCAGCTTGGACTCGTGGGGCATGTCTGGAAACACCATATATTTT.

V is TRBV14 and J is TRBJ2-1; 8 nucleotides agree with TRBD1. The germline gives CDR1 SGHDN, CDR2 FVKESK. Losses at the gene ends were 2 bases for V and 5 bases for J; bases not matched to a gene: 5. This CDR3 region has 15 residues. The CDR3 region is CASSQRTGSHNEQFF. The CDR3 nucleotides read TGTGCCAGCAGCCAAAGGACAGGGTCCCACAATGAGCAGTTCTTC.

This clone occurred a few times. This chain links TRBV2 with TRBJ2-2, with 10 nucleotides matching TRBD1. V was pared by 1 base and J by 4 bases, with 3 bases of the junction left unmatched. The CDR3 has 16 amino acids. Germline V gives CDR1 SNHLY, CDR2 FYNNEI. The DNA for the CDR3 is TGTGCCAGCAGTGAAGAGGGGACAGGGGCCACCGGGGAGCTGTTTTTT. Translating it yields CASSEEGTGATGELFF. Variable domain in full (rest from reference TRBV2 and TRBJ2-2): EPEVTQTPSHQVTQMGQEVILRCVPISNHLYFYWYRQILGQKVEFLVSFYNNEISEKSEIFDDQFSVERPDGSNFTLKIRSTKLEDSAMYFCASSEEGTGATGELFFGEGSRLTVL.

The chain links TRBV10-3 to TRBJ2-3; 7 bases line up with TRBD2. There are 16 residues in the CDR3. V dropped 4 bases and J dropped 2; count of bases not matched to a gene: 9. Germline V gene data show CDR1 as ENHRY and CDR2 as SYGVKD. The CDR3 reads CAISVGGRDSTDTQYF. Written as DNA, the CDR3 is TGTGCCATCAGTGTGGGAGGGAGGGACTCCACAGATACGCAGTATTTT.

This rearrangement joins TRBV5-1 to TRBJ2-4, with D maybe TRBD1 (6 bases). Germline V gene data show CDR1 as SGHRS and CDR2 as YFSETQ. V lost 3 bases and J 6 bases, leaving 13 bases between the germline ends. The CDR3 is made up of 14 amino acids. This CDR3 is CASSSGDGRNIQYF. The CDR3 DNA reads TGCGCCAGCAGCTCAGGGGACGGCCGAAACATTCAGTACTTC.

This sequence joins TRBV10-3 and TRBJ2-7; 11 nucleotides match TRBD1. J lost 4 bases, V lost 11 bases, and 7 bases had no gene match. Germline V CDR1 and CDR2: ENHRY, SYGVKD. The CDR3 covers 13 residues. Here the CDR3 reads CAATGTGGYEQYF. The CDR3 region has the DNA TGTGCCGCCACCGGGACAGGGGGGTACGAGCAGTACTTC.